This TCR beta chain emerged from a study of identical twins. Points from the study as a whole: With abundant cord blood beta clonotypes, insertions were fewer; memory repertoires showed no such pattern. The study found excess low generation probability among twin-shared out-of-frame alpha sequences.

Carrying unique molecular identifiers, the cDNA also gained a universal primer site through template switching. TCRdb called the 5' RACE reads again in MiXCR, with one record for every CDR3 protein. Of 500,000 to 650,000 distinct CDR3 sequences in the sample, about a fifth are singletons; the top ten hold approximately 0.5%. CDR3 length: 14 residues. The V gene end was trimmed by 3 bases and the J gene end by 3 bases; junction bases not matched to a gene: 4. Germline V gene data show CDR1 as DFQATT and CDR2 as SNEGSKA (reference sequence). This clonotype was detected only a few times. The target antigen is unknown. All donors were healthy, and all were Caucasian. A further study also used this sample, focusing on yellow fever vaccine responses in identical twins.

The sample consisted of CD4+ T cells sorted from blood. The clonotype comes from a young woman in good health. The rearrangement joins TRBV20-1 to TRBJ2-1; TRBD2 aligns across 8 bases. The CDR3 region is CSASGRAVYNEQFF. CDR3 sequence (DNA): TGCAGTGCTAGCGGGAGGGCCGTCTACAATGAGCAGTTCTTC.